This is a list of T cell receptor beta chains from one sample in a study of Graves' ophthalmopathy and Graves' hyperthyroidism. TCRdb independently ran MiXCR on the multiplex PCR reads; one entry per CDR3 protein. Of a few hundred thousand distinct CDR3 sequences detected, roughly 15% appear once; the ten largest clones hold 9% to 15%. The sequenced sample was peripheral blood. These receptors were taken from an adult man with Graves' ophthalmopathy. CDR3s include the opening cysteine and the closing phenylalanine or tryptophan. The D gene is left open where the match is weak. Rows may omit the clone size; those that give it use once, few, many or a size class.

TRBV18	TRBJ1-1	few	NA	TGTGCCAGCTCGATCCGGGACAACACTGAAGCTTTCTTT	CASSIRDNTEAFF
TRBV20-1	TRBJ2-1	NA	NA	TGCAGTGCTCCTCTTCCGATGGGCTTTACCTACGAGCAGTTCTTC	CSAPLPMGFTYEQFF
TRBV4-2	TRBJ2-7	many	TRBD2	TGTGCCAGCAGCCAAGGCCTAGCGGGGGGCTCCTACGAGCAGTACTTC	CASSQGLAGGSYEQYF
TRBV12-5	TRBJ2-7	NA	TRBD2	TGTGCTAGTGTCCCCACCGCCGGACTAGCTTCCTACGAGCAATACTTC	CASVPTAGLASYEQYF
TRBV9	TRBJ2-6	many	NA	TGTGCCAGCAGCCCCCAGGGTGGACGGCCACCTGCTGGGGCCAACGTCCTGACTTTC	CASSPQGGRPPAGANVLTF
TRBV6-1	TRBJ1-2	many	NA	TGTGCCAGCACCGTATCCCAAGGGACCGTTTATGGCTACACCTTC	CASTVSQGTVYGYTF
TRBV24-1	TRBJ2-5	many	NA	TGTGCCACCAGTGACGGGACCCCCTCGGAGACCCAGTACTTC	CATSDGTPSETQYF
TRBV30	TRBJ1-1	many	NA	TGTGCCTGGGTCCAGGAAAGAAACACTGAAGCTTTCTTT	CAWVQERNTEAFF
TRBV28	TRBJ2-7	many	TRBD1	TGTGCCAGCAGTCTGCTACCGGGACAGGGTATCTACGAGCAGTACTTC	CASSLLPGQGIYEQYF
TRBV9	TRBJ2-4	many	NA	TGTGCCAGCAGCGTAGTTGCAGGGGATGGGGTTGACATTCAGTACTTC	CASSVVAGDGVDIQYF
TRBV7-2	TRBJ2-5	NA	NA	TGTGTCAGCAGCCCCATTTCGGTCCAAGAGACCCAGTACTTC	CVSSPISVQETQYF
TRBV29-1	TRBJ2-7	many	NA	TGCAGCGTTGCGAGAGGGCCCCACGAGCAGTACTTC	CSVARGPHEQYF
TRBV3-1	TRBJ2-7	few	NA	TGTGCCAGCAGCCAAGGGCCGTCCTTAGGCGAGCAGTACTTC	CASSQGPSLGEQYF
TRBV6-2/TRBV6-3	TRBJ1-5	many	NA	TGTGCCAGCAGTTATCGGGCAGATAATCAGCCCCAGCATTTT	CASSYRADNQPQHF
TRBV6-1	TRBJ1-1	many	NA	TGTGCCAGCAGTGAAATTACAACTTTCTTT	CASSEITTFF
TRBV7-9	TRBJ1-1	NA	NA	TGTGCCAGCAGCCAACAATCGGGGGGTCGGACTGAAGCTTTCTTT	CASSQQSGGRTEAFF
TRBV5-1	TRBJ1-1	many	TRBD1	TGCGCCAGCAGCAACCCGGGACAGAGCATGAACACTGAAGCTTTCTTT	CASSNPGQSMNTEAFF
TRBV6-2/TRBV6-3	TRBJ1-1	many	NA	TGTGCCAGCAGTTACTTGGTCCCGATGGGGACGGAGAACACTGAAGCTTTCTTT	CASSYLVPMGTENTEAFF
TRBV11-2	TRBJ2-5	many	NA	TGTGCCAGCAGCCGGGGAGAGGGGGGGACCCAGTACTTC	CASSRGEGGTQYF
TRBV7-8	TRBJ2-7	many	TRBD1	TGTGCCAGCAGCTCACAGGGGTTCTACGAGCAGTACTTC	CASSSQGFYEQYF
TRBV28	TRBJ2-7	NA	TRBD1	TGTGCCAGCAACACTGGACAGGGAACCTACGAGCAGTACTTC	CASNTGQGTYEQYF
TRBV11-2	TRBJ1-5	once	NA	TGTGCCAGCAGCACGAGTGGGAGCGGAGGCAATCAGCCCCAGCTTTTT	CASSTSGSGGNQPQLF